Sequencing of this TCR beta chain was carried out in a study of naive and memory T cell subsets. This clonotype was found many times. Germline V gene sequence: CDR1 MNHEY, CDR2 SVGEGT. With 7 bases clipped from V and 4 bases from J, the junction kept 21 bases outside the gene matches. The CDR3 contains 19 residues. Both TRBC1 and TRBC2 were covered by a beta constant-region primer of two equimolar oligonucleotides. TCRdb fed the UMI-ligation and nested PCR reads into MiXCR, producing one record per CDR3 protein. Among approximately 27,000 distinct CDR3 sequences listed, roughly 10% were seen once. Sequencing input: effector memory CD4+ T cells from blood. Subset meaning: effector memory, CD45RA- CD27-. This chain joins TRBV6-2 or TRBV6-3 and TRBJ2-5, with 10 bases matching TRBD2. The source of this sequence is a human donor in good health. The CDR3 coding sequence is TGTGCCAGCACCCCCCCGCCCGGGACTAGCGCGGCGATGCGAGAGACCCAGTACTTC. It translates to CASTPPPGTSAAMRETQYF.